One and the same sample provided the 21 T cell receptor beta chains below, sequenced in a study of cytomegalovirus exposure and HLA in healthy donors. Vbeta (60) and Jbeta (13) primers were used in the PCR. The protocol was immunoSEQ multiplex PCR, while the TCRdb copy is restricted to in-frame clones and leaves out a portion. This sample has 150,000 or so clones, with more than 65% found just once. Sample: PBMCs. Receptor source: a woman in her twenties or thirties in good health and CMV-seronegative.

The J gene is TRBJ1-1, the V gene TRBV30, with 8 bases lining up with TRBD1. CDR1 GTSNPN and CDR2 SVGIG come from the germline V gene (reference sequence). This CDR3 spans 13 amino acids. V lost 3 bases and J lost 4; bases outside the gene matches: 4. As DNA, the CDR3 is TGTGCCTGGAGCCGAGGACAGGGCACTGAAGCTTTCTTT. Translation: CAWSRGQGTEAFF.

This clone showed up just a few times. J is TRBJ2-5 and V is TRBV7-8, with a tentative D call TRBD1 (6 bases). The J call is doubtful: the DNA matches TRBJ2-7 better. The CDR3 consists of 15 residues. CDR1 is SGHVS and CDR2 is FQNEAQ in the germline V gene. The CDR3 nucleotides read TGTGCCAGCAGCGGATTGACAGGCCCAGCCTACGAGCAGTACTTC. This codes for CASSGLTGPAYEQYF.

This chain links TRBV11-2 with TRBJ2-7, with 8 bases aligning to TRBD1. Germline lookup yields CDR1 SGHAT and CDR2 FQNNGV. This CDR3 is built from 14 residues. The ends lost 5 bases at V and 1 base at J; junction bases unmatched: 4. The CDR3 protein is CASSARDRSYEQYF. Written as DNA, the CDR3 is TGTGCCAGCAGCGCGAGGGACAGGTCCTACGAGCAGTACTTC.

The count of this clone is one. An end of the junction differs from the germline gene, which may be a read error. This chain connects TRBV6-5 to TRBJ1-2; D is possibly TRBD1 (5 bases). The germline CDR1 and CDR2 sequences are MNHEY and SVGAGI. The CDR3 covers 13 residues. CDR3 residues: CASSYPDQRGYPF. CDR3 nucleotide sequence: TGTGCCAGCAGTTACCCGGACCAGCGGGGCTACCCCTTC.

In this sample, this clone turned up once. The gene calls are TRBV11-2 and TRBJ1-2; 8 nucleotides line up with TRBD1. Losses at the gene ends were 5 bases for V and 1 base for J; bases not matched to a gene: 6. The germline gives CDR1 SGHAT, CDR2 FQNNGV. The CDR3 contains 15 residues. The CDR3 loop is CASSPGQGRNYGYTF. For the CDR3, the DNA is TGTGCCAGCAGCCCCGGACAGGGCCGTAACTATGGCTACACCTTC.

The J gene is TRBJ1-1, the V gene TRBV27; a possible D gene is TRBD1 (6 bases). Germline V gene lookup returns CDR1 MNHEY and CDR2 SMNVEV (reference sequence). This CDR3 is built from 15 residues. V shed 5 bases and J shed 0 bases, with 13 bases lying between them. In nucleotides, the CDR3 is TGTGCCAGCAGTCCGCAGGGGCCCATGAACACTGAAGCTTTCTTT. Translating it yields CASSPQGPMNTEAFF.

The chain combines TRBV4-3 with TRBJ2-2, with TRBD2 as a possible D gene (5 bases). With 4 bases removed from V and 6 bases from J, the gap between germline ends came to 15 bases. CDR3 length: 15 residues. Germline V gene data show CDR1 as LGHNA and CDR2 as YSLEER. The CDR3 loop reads CASSLERHQAGELFF. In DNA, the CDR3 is TGCGCCAGCAGCCTGGAGCGGCACCAGGCCGGGGAGCTGTTTTTT.

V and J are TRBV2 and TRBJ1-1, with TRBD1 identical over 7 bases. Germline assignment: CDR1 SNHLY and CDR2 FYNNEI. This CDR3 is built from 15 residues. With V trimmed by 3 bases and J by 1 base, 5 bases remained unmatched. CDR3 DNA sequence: TGTGCCAGCAGTGAGGGACAGATCCCGAACACTGAAGCTTTCTTT. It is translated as CASSEGQIPNTEAFF.

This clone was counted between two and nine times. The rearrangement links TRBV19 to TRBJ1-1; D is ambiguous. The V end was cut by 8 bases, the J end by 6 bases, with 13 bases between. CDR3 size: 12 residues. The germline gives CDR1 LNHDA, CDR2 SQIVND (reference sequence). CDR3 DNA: TGTGCCAGTCGCGCGGGTGGCTCTGAAGCTTTCTTT. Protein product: CASRAGGSEAFF.

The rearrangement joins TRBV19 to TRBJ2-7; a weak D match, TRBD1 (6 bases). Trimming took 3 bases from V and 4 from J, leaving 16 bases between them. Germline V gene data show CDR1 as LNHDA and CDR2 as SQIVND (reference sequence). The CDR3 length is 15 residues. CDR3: CASSMGQGLMYEQYF. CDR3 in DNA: TGTGCCAGTAGTATGGGGCAGGGGTTGATGTACGAGCAGTACTTC.

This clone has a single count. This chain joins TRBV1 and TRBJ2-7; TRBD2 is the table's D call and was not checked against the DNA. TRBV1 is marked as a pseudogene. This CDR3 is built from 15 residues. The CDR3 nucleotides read TGCACCAGCAGCCAAGCTCCCGAGGGCCTCTACGAGCAGTACTTC. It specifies CTSSQAPEGLYEQYF.

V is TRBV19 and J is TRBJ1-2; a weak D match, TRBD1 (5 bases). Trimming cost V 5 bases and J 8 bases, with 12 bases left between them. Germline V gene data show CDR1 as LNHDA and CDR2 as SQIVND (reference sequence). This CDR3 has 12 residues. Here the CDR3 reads CASSPPGKGYTF. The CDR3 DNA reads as TGTGCCAGTAGTCCACCAGGGAAGGGCTACACCTTC.

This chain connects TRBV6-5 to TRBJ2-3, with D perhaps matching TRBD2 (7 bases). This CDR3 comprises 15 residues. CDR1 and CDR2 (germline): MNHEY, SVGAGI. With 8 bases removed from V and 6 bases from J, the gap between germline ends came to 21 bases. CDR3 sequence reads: CASRSFVGGLDTQYF. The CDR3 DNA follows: TGTGCCAGCCGGTCGTTCGTGGGGGGGCTTGATACGCAGTATTTT.

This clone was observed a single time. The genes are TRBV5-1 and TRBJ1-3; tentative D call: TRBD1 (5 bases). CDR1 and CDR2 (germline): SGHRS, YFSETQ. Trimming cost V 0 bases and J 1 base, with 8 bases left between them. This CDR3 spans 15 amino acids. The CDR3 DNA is TGCGCCAGCAGCTTGGCGGGGGTTTCTGGAAACACCATATATTTT. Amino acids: CASSLAGVSGNTIYF.

The CDR3 nucleotides are TGTGCCATCAGTGGAAACAGGGCAGGGGCCAAAAACATTCAGTACTTC. This codes for CAISGNRAGAKNIQYF. The rearrangement joins TRBV10-3 to TRBJ2-4, with a weak D call TRBD1 (6 bases). CDR3 length equals 16 residues. The ends were cut back, 4 bases at V and 1 base at J, with 14 bases in the middle. The germline gives CDR1 ENHRY, CDR2 SYGVKD.

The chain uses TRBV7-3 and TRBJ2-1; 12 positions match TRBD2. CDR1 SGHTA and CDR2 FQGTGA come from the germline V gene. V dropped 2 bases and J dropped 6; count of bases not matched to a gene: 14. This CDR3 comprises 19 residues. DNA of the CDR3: TGTGCCAGCAGCTTATGGTCACTAGCGGGAGGTACGTCGGGCAATGAGCAGTTCTTC. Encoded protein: CASSLWSLAGGTSGNEQFF.

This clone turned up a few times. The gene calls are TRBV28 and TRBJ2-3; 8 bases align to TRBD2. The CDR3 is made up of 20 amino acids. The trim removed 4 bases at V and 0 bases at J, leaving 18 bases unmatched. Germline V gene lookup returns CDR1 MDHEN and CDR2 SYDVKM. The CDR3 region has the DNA TGTGCCAGCAGTTCTCTTGGTAGCGGGGCCCTCATGGGGAGCACAGATACGCAGTATTTT. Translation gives CASSSLGSGALMGSTDTQYF.

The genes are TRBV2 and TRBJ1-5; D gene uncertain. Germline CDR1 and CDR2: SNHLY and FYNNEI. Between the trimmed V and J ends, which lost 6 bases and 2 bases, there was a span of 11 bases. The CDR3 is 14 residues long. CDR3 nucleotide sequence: TGTGCCAGCAGCGTAGACGGAGGCAATCAGCCCCAGCATTTT. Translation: CASSVDGGNQPQHF.

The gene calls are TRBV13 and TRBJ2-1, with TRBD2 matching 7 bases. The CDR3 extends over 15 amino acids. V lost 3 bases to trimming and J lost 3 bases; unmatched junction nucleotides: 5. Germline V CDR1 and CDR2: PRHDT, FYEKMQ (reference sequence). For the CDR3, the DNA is TGTGCCAGCAGCTTGGCGGGAGAGAGCTACAATGAGCAGTTCTTC. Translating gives CASSLAGESYNEQFF.

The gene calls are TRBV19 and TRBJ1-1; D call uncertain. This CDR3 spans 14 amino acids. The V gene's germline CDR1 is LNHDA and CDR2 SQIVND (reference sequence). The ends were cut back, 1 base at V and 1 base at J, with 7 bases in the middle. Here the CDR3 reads CASSIVIRNTEAFF. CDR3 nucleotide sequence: TGTGCCAGTAGTATAGTCATCAGGAACACTGAAGCTTTCTTT.

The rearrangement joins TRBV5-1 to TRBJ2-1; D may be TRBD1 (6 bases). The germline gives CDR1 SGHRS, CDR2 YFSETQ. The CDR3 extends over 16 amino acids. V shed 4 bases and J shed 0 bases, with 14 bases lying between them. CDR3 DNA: TGCGCCAGCAGCACACAGGGCTCCAGCTCCTACAATGAGCAGTTCTTC. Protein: CASSTQGSSSYNEQFF.